This TCR beta chain was obtained from a study of sequential checkpoint blockade in melanoma. Treatment of the sample: randomized to nivolumab then ipilimumab (arm A) or the reverse (arm B). TCRdb keeps only in-frame clones here, not all; method: immunoSEQ multiplex PCR. The sample consists of fewer than 45,000 clones, about nine tenths of them appearing once. From germline, CDR1 is SGDLS and CDR2 YYNGEE. Losses at the gene ends were 3 bases for V and 5 bases for J; bases not matched to a gene: 4. The CDR3 is 14 residues long. The chain has TRBV9 and TRBJ1-2; 10 positions match TRBD1. The source was CD8+ T cells sorted from blood (inferred from file names), collected from a patient given nivolumab and ipilimumab in sequence. This clonotype was sampled from a human donor with melanoma. CDR3 in amino acids: CASSDGTGAYGYTF. The CDR3 DNA follows: TGTGCCAGCAGCGACGGGACAGGGGCTTATGGCTACACCTTC.